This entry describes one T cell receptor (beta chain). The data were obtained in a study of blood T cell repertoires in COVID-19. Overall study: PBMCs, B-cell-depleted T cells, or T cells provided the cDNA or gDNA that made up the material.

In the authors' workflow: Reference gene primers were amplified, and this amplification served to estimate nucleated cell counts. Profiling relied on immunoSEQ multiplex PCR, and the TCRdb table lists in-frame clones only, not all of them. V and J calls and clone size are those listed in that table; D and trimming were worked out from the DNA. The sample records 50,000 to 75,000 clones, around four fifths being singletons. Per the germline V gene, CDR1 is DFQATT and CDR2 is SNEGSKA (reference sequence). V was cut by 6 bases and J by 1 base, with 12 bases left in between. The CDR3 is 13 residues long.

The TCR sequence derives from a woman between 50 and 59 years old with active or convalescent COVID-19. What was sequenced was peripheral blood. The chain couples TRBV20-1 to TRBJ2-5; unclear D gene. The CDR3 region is CSASPDFQETQYF. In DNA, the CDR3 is TGCAGTGCCAGTCCAGACTTCCAAGAGACCCAGTACTTC.